Below, one TCR beta chain is given with its context. What it recognizes is unknown. The junction differs from germline at one of its ends, possibly a read error. The assay was immunoSEQ multiplex PCR, and TCRdb's table has in-frame clones only and misses some. The sample records approximately 89,000 clones, 78% being singletons. Germline-derived CDR1 and CDR2 are SGDLS and YYNGEE. The CDR3 contains 14 residues. These data originate in a study of radiotherapy plus CTLA-4 blockade in lung cancer. Looking at the study overall: Objective responses arose in about 18% of patients, and under 40% experienced disease control. Study-level points and caveats: Clones of tumor-derived TCRs expanded in blood after radiotherapy plus ipilimumab. Early clone dynamics of blood T cells, plus interferon-beta, reportedly predicted response best.

Focal radiation plus CTLA-4 blockade with ipilimumab was administered to patients who had chemo-refractory metastatic non-small-cell lung cancer. The chain joins TRBV9 to TRBJ2-5; no definite D call. The sequence was collected from a human donor with non-small cell lung cancer who had a partial response to radiotherapy plus ipilimumab. Some clones in this sample may be carry-over from other donors' samples. Sequencing used peripheral blood, obtained from a patient treated with radiotherapy plus ipilimumab. Written as DNA, the CDR3 is TGTGCCAGCAACGTAGGGTGGGCTCAAGAGACCCAGTACTTC. Amino acids: CASNVGWAQETQYF.